Shown below are 18 T cell receptor beta chains from a single sample sequenced in a study of quantifying T cell responses using KT2 cells. The overall study: TCR alpha and beta constant-region primers primed reverse transcription of RNA.

A single-stranded UMI oligo with SP2 sequence was ligated to cDNA 3' ends. An equimolar mix of RC1.1 and RC1.2 primed the beta chain across TRBC1 and TRBC2. MiXCR, applied by TCRdb to the UMI-ligation and nested PCR reads, yields one record per CDR3 protein. The sample has over 25,000 distinct CDR3 sequences, approximately 10% seen once; the top ten hold more than 9.5%. The sequencing sample was made of PBMCs spiked with cells of the T cell clone KT2. These receptors were collected from a human donor.

This clonotype showed up many times. This chain uses TRBV4-3 with TRBJ2-6; 7 positions agree with TRBD1. The V gene's germline CDR1 is LGHNA and CDR2 YSLEER. This CDR3 spans 16 amino acids. The V segment lost 5 bases and the J segment 2 bases; nucleotides outside the gene matches: 6. The CDR3 sequence is CASSYSTGAGANVLTF. The CDR3 DNA follows: TGCGCCAGCAGCTATTCCACAGGGGCTGGGGCCAACGTCCTGACTTTC.

Many counts were recorded for this clonotype. The J gene is TRBJ1-1, the V gene TRBV5-1; unclear D gene. The V end lost 1 base, the J end lost 6 bases, and 10 bases lay between the germline ends. The germline CDR1 and CDR2 sequences are SGHRS and YFSETQ. This CDR3 has 13 amino acids. CDR3 coding DNA: TGCGCCAGCAGCTTGAATGTGGGGTCTGAAGCTTTCTTT. Translating gives CASSLNVGSEAFF. The complete variable domain, with remaining parts taken from reference TRBV5-1 and TRBJ1-1, reads KAGVTQTPRYLIKTRGQQVTLSCSPISGHRSVSWYQQTPGQGLQFLFEYFSETQRNKGNFPGRFSGRQFSNSRSEMNVSTLELGDSALYLCASSLNVGSEAFFGQGTRLTVV.

This rearrangement joins TRBV5-6 to TRBJ2-1, with TRBD2 identical over 8 bases. From germline, CDR1 is SGHDT and CDR2 YYEEEE. This CDR3 is built from 16 residues. The junction had 8 bases not matched to a gene; V was cut back by 2 bases and J by 4 bases. In DNA form, the CDR3 reads TGTGCCAGCAGCTTCCTGGGACTAGGAACATACAATGAGCAGTTCTTC. The encoded protein is CASSFLGLGTYNEQFF. Filled out from reference TRBV5-6 and TRBJ2-1, the complete variable domain reads DAGVTQSPTHLIKTRGQQVTLRCSPKSGHDTVSWYQQALGQGPQFIFQYYEEEERQRGNFPDRFSGHQFPNYSSELNVNALLLGDSALYLCASSFLGLGTYNEQFFGPGTRLTVL.

This chain links TRBV29-1 with TRBJ1-2; 8 bases agree with TRBD1. In germline, CDR1 is SQVTM, CDR2 ANQGSEA. CDR3 length: 13 residues. V was clipped by 6 bases and J by 5 bases; unmatched bases: 8. The CDR3 reads CSVDGTGLYGYTF. The CDR3 bases are TGCAGCGTGGACGGGACAGGACTTTATGGCTACACCTTC.

This clonotype is a singleton in its sample. The V gene is TRBV4-1, the J gene TRBJ2-3; no firm D call. This CDR3 contains 16 residues. The V and J ends lost 1 base and 2 bases respectively, with 13 bases between them. Germline V lookup: CDR1 MGHRA, CDR2 YSYEKL. The CDR3 sequence is CASSQAPRWFTDTQYF. CDR3 DNA: TGCGCCAGCAGCCAAGCGCCACGGTGGTTCACAGATACGCAGTATTTT.

This clonotype has ten or more counts. The chain combines TRBV13 with TRBJ1-6; the match to TRBD1 covers 9 bases. The length of the CDR3 is 16 residues. The V segment lost 4 bases and the J segment 10 bases; nucleotides outside the gene matches: 11. Germline V CDR1 and CDR2: PRHDT, FYEKMQ (reference sequence). The CDR3 loop reads CASSYRGRSLESPLHF. The DNA of the CDR3 is TGTGCCAGCAGCTACAGGGGGCGTAGCCTCGAGTCACCCCTCCACTTT.

V is TRBV6-1 and J is TRBJ2-4; 10 bases align to TRBD2. This CDR3 region has 17 residues. V lost 3 bases to trimming and J lost 1 base; unmatched junction nucleotides: 6. Germline V gene lookup returns CDR1 MNHNS and CDR2 SASEGT. The CDR3: CASSEAGTSVAKNIQYF. The CDR3 DNA follows: TGTGCCAGCAGTGAGGCCGGGACTAGCGTCGCCAAAAACATTCAGTACTTC.

The table lists this clonotype with many counts. V and J are TRBV29-1 and TRBJ1-1; tentative D call: TRBD1 (5 bases). CDR1 and CDR2 (germline): SQVTM, ANQGSEA. V lost 7 bases, J lost 6 bases, and 21 bases lay in between. The length of the CDR3 is 14 residues. As DNA, the CDR3 is TGCAGCGCAAGCGACATACAGGAGGGGCCTGAAGCTTTCTTT. Its protein is CSASDIQEGPEAFF.

The sample holds many counts of this clonotype. The V gene is TRBV10-3, the J gene TRBJ2-7; D is possibly TRBD2 (7 bases). From germline, CDR1 is ENHRY and CDR2 SYGVKD. The CDR3 loop spans 12 amino acids. The V gene lost 6 bases and the J gene lost 5 bases, with 11 bases spanning the gap. The CDR3 sequence: CAIRGEGDEQYF. Here the CDR3 DNA reads TGTGCCATCAGAGGGGAGGGGGACGAGCAGTACTTC.

The table lists this clonotype with many counts. The gene calls are TRBV2 and TRBJ1-1; D remains ambiguous. CDR3 length equals 13 residues. V shed 7 bases and J shed 1 base, with 10 bases lying between them. Germline CDR1 SNHLY, CDR2 FYNNEI. Here the CDR3 reads CASTGGPNTEAFF. The CDR3 region has the DNA TGTGCCAGCACGGGAGGGCCGAACACTGAAGCTTTCTTT.

This clonotype was picked up many times. The chain combines TRBV20-1 with TRBJ2-1, with D possibly TRBD2 on 5 matching bases. Germline lookup yields CDR1 DFQATT and CDR2 SNEGSKA (reference sequence). The CDR3 totals 14 residues. The ends were cut back, 7 bases at V and 3 bases at J, with 16 bases in the middle. The CDR3: CSEARPRGYNEQFF. The CDR3 bases are TGCAGTGAGGCCCGCCCCCGGGGCTACAATGAGCAGTTCTTC.

This clonotype was seen only a few times. V gene TRBV4-1 combines with J gene TRBJ2-3; 7 nucleotides agree with TRBD1. J gave up 1 base and V 3 bases, and 7 bases lay outside the gene matches. Germline V gene lookup returns CDR1 MGHRA and CDR2 YSYEKL. The CDR3 is 16 amino acids. The CDR3 coding sequence is TGCGCCAGCAGCCACCGACAGGGTACGGGCACAGATACGCAGTATTTT. Residues: CASSHRQGTGTDTQYF.

This clonotype came up a few times. The V and J genes are TRBV29-1 and TRBJ2-2; a possible D gene is TRBD1 (6 bases). Trimming shortened V by 7 bases and J by 4 bases, and 16 bases separated the two germline ends. This CDR3 is built from 14 residues. Germline V CDR1 and CDR2: SQVTM, ANQGSEA. The CDR3 DNA reads TGCAGCGCCGAGTGGGGGCAGGGCACCGGGGAGCTGTTTTTT. Its protein is CSAEWGQGTGELFF.

There are many counts of this clonotype. The rearrangement links TRBV27 to TRBJ2-7; D gene uncertain. Germline CDR1 reads MNHEY; CDR2 reads SMNVEV (reference sequence). Trimming removed 3 bases from V and 3 bases from J, with 9 bases in between. This CDR3 is built from 13 residues. This CDR3 reads CASSLTRSYEQYF. The DNA for the CDR3 is TGTGCCAGCAGTTTGACCAGGAGCTACGAGCAGTACTTC.

This clonotype was found a few times. The genes are TRBV5-1 and TRBJ2-7; TRBD1 agrees at 10 bases. Germline V gene data show CDR1 as SGHRS and CDR2 as YFSETQ. The CDR3 contains 16 residues. V shed 0 bases and J 1 base; nucleotides not matched to a gene: 4. This CDR3 reads CASSLAGGQGSYEQYF. CDR3 in DNA: TGCGCCAGCAGCTTGGCGGGGGGACAGGGGTCCTACGAGCAGTACTTC. The variable domain in full, completed from reference TRBV5-1 and TRBJ2-7, reads KAGVTQTPRYLIKTRGQQVTLSCSPISGHRSVSWYQQTPGQGLQFLFEYFSETQRNKGNFPGRFSGRQFSNSRSEMNVSTLELGDSALYLCASSLAGGQGSYEQYFGPGTRLTVT.

Ten or more counts support this clonotype. The chain has TRBV7-6 and TRBJ2-3, with no clear D. V was shortened by 5 bases and J by 5 bases, with 11 bases between the two germline ends. In germline, CDR1 is SGHVS, CDR2 FNYEAQ. This CDR3 is 13 amino acids long. Written as DNA, the CDR3 is TGTGCCAGCAGCCCCCATCTCGGAGATACGCAGTATTTT. As protein: CASSPHLGDTQYF.

This clonotype was seen a handful of times. This chain links TRBV2 with TRBJ2-3, with 9 bases fitting TRBD1. This CDR3 has 15 amino acids. J lost 10 bases, V lost 3 bases, and 11 bases had no gene match. CDR1 SNHLY and CDR2 FYNNEI come from the germline V gene. This chain's CDR3 is CASSDTGTGNGAQYF. In nucleotides, the CDR3 is TGTGCCAGCAGTGACACCGGGACAGGGAACGGAGCGCAGTATTTT.

This clonotype showed up just a few times. The chain couples TRBV5-4 to TRBJ1-1; D might be TRBD1 (6 bases). This CDR3 spans 15 amino acids. V lost 2 bases and J lost 0, with 11 bases in between. Germline V lookup: CDR1 SGHNT, CDR2 YYREEE (reference sequence). The CDR3 DNA reads TGTGCCAGCAGCTTACCCGGGGGCTTGAACACTGAAGCTTTCTTT. Encoded protein: CASSLPGGLNTEAFF.